This T cell receptor (beta chain) was sequenced for a study of blood T cell repertoires in COVID-19. Repertoires were generated with immunoSEQ multiplex PCR, while TCRdb's copy carries only in-frame clones and drops some. This table holds approximately 460,000 clones, 75% to 90% found once. Germline V gives CDR1 SQVTM, CDR2 ANQGSEA. After removal of 8 bases from V and 5 bases from J, the junction contained 8 bases not matched to a gene. The CDR3 sequence is 13 residues long. The chain is built from TRBV29-1 and TRBJ1-1; 10 positions match TRBD1. The sequence was obtained from a man aged 18 to 30 with COVID-19, enrolled during active disease. The sequencing sample was made of peripheral blood. CDR3 sequence reads: CSFIRDRGTEAFF. The DNA for the CDR3 is TGCAGCTTTATCCGGGACAGGGGTACTGAAGCTTTCTTT.